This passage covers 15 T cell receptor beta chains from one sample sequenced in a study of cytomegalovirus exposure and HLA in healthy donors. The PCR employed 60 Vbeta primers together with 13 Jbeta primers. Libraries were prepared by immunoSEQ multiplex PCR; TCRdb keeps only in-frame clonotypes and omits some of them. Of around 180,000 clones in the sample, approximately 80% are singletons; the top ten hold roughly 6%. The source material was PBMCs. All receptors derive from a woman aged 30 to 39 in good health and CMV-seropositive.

The CDR3: CASSTNDRKGYNEQFF. The CDR3 region has the DNA TGCGCCAGCAGTACAAACGACAGGAAGGGATACAATGAGCAGTTCTTC. The chain links TRBV4-1 to TRBJ2-1; D is perhaps TRBD1 (6 bases). V lost 6 bases and J lost 4, with 19 bases in between. Germline CDR1 reads MGHRA; CDR2 reads YSYEKL. CDR3 length: 16 amino acids.

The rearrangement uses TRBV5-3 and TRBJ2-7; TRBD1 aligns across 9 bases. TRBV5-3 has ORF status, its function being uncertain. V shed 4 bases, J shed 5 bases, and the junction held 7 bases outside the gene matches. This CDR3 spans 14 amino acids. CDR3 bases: TGTGCCAGAAGCGGGGGACAGGGAATCAACGAGCAGTACTTC. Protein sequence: CARSGGQGINEQYF.

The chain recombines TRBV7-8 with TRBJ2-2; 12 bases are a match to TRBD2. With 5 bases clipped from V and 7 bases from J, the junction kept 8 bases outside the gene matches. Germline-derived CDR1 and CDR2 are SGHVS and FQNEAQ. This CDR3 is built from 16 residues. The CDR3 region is CASSPRTSGMGGELFF. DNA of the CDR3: TGTGCCAGCAGCCCCCGGACTAGCGGGATGGGCGGGGAGCTGTTTTTT.

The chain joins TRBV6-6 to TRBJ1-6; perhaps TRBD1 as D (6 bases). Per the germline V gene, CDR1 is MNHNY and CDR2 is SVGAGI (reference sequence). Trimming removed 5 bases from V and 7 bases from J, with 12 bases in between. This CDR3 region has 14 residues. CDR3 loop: CASSIQGYNSPLHF. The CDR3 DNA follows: TGTGCCAGCAGTATTCAGGGGTACAATTCACCCCTCCACTTT.

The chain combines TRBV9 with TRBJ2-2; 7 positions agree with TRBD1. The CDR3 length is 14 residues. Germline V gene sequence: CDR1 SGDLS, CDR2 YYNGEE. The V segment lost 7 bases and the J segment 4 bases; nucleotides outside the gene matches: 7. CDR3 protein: CASSDRAFTGELFF. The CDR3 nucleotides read TGTGCCAGCTCAGACAGGGCGTTCACCGGGGAGCTGTTTTTT.

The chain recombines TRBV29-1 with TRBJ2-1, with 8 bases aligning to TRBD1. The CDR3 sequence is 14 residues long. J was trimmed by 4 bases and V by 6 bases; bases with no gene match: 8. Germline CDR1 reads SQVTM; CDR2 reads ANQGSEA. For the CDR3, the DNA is TGCAGCGTAGGAACAGGGGGGTATTACAATGAGCAGTTCTTC. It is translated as CSVGTGGYYNEQFF.

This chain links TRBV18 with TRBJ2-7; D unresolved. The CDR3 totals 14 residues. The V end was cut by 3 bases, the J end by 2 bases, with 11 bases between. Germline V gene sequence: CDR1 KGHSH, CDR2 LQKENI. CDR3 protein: CASSPLPEAYEQYF. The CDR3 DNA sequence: TGTGCCAGCTCACCCCTTCCTGAGGCCTACGAGCAGTACTTC.

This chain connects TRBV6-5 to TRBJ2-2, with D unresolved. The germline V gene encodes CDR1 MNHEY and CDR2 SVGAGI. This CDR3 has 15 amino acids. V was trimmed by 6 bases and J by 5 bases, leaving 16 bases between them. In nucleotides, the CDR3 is TGTGCCAGCAGCCCCGACTCACATATAACCGGGGAGCTGTTTTTT. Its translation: CASSPDSHITGELFF.

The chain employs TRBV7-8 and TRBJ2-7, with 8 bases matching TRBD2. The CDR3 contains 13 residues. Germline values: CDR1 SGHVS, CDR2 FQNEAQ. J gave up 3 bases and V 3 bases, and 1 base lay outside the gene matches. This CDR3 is CASSFGGDYEQYF. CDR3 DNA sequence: TGTGCCAGCAGCTTCGGGGGGGACTACGAGCAGTACTTC.

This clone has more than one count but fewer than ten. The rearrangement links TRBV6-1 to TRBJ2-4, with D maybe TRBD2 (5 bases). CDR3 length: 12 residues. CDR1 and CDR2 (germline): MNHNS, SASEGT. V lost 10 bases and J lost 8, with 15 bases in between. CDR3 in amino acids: CATKPDGDIQYF. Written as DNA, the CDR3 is TGTGCCACTAAGCCCGACGGGGACATTCAGTACTTC.

CDR3 loop: CASSLTTGGYEQYF. CDR3 DNA sequence: TGTGCCAGCAGCCTTACGACAGGGGGCTACGAGCAGTACTTC. J is TRBJ2-7 and V is TRBV28; the match to TRBD1 covers 9 bases. V dropped 6 bases and J dropped 3; count of bases not matched to a gene: 6. The CDR3 sequence is 14 residues long. Per germline, CDR1 MDHEN and CDR2 SYDVKM.

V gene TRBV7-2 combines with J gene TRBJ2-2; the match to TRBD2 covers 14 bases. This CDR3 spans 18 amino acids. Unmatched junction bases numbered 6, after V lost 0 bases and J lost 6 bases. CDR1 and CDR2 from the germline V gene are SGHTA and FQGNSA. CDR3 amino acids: CASSLASGLAGGAGELFF. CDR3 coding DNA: TGTGCCAGCAGCTTAGCATCAGGACTAGCGGGAGGCGCCGGGGAGCTGTTTTTT.

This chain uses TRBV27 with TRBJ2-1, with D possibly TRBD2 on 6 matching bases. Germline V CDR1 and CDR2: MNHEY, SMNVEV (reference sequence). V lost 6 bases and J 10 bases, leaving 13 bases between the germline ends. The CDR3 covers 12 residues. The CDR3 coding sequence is TGTGCCAGCAGGGAGGGCCTGGAGGAGCAGTTCTTC. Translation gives CASREGLEEQFF.

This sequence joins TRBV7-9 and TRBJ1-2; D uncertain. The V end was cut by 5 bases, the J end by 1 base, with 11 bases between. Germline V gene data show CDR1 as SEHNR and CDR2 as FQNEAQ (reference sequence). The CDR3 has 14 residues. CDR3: CASSPIGNNYGYTF. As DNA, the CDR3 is TGTGCCAGCAGCCCCATCGGGAATAACTATGGCTACACCTTC. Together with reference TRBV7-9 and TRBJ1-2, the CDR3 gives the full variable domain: DTGVSQNPRHKITKRGQNVTFRCDPISEHNRLYWYRQTLGQGPEFLTYFQNEAQLEKSRLLSDRFSAERPKGSFSTLEIQRTEQGDSAMYLCASSPIGNNYGYTFGSGTRLTVV.

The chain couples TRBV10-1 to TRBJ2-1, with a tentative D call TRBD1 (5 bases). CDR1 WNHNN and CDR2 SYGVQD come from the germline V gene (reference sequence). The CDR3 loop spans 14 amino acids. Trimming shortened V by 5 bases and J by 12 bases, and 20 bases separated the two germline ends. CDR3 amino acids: CASSQTGANGVQFF. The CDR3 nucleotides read TGCGCCAGCAGTCAAACTGGGGCTAATGGCGTGCAGTTCTTC.